This TCR beta chain appears in the sequencing data of a study of T cells after yellow fever vaccination (dated by TCRdb to between 2017 and 2020). With regard to the full study: Libraries from fractions with low cell numbers were prepared with the SMART-Seq v4 Ultra Low Input RNA kit. Bulk PBMC replicates and cell subsets were isolated from blood drawn at multiple timepoints before and after both primary and secondary immunization. To track T-cell clones before and after primary and booster YFV17D yellow fever vaccination, bulk TCR alpha and beta repertoires were sequenced longitudinally. The cohort comprised two healthy male donors, one aged 18 to 30 and one aged 30 to 40 years. Study-wide conclusions, independent of this receptor: The secondary T-cell response was weaker than the primary response but faster, peaking on day 5 instead of day 15. Most clones expanded after primary vaccination (roughly 96% of CD4 and roughly 90% of CD8) were re-detected after the booster, suggesting that broad memory maintenance occurred. Computational filtering was required because FACS-sorted repertoires could contain abundant contaminating clonotypes from the bulk population. A small share of clonotypes was detected in both CD4 and CD8 compartments, with the overlap likely arising from convergent recombination. Because the study included only a couple of donors, the extent to which the findings can be generalized is limited.

Germline trimming: 8 bases from V, 5 bases from J; junction bases outside gene matches: 10. CDR3 length: 15 amino acids, cysteine to phenylalanine. Here the CDR3 DNA is all that survives: 45 bases in frame from base 1. As encoded in the germline V gene (reference sequence), CDR1 is MNHNY while CDR2 is SVGAGI. The sequencer listed for this sample is Illumina NovaSeq 6000. TCR cDNA was synthesized by 5'RACE template switching, through which a universal primer site and unique molecular identifiers were introduced. Priming for cDNA synthesis came from both the TCR alpha and TCR beta constant segments. Libraries were amplified in two PCR steps, with sample barcodes and sequencing adapters added in the second step. Sequencing of the libraries was done on either Illumina HiSeq 2500 (2x100 bp) or NovaSeq (2x150 bp). In the source study's methods: MIGEC was used to demultiplex reads and collapse the reads into UMI consensus sequences, and MiXCR was used for V(D)J alignment. Clonotypes responding to the vaccine were identified with edgeR on replicate PBMC samples, with the criteria of FDR below 0.01 and a log2 fold change above 5 up to day 15. Each bulk clonotype received a CD4 or CD8 identity based on whether the sequenced CD4 or CD8 repertoire contained that clonotype at higher abundance. TCRdb cleaned the public reads at Q25 with fastp, built clones with MiXCR and kept in-frame beta chains. Rows matching on CDR3 protein sequence are summarized as one entry with the most common DNA and genes. The V and J calls reflect TCRdb's pipeline rather than the authors' work. Present in this sample are some 240,000 distinct CDR3 sequences, around 4.9% of which were seen just once. The ten largest make up roughly 3.4% of the sample.

As regards this clonotype: This clone's antigen is unknown. No clone much larger than this one lies a single base away; base qualities are absent.

The treatment or condition tag for this specimen amounts to: live attenuated yellow fever vaccine strain. A standard Ficoll-Paque protocol was used to isolate PBMCs from peripheral blood. Dynabeads CD4 and CD8 positive selection kits were used to isolate the CD4 and CD8 T-cell fractions. TriZol was used to extract RNA from bulk PBMCs, CD4 and CD8 fractions, and dextramer-positive and dextramer-negative fractions. The sample consisted of CD4+ T cells sorted from PBMCs, taken on the day of the yellow fever booster vaccination. The chain is made from TRBV6-6 and TRBJ2-2, with 8 central nucleotides matching TRBD1. The sequence was collected from a man between 18 and 35 years old who received the YFV17D yellow fever vaccine. The bases read TGTGCCAGCGTCGGGACAGGAAAAAATACCGGGGAGCTGTTTTTT. It specifies CASVGTGKNTGELFF.